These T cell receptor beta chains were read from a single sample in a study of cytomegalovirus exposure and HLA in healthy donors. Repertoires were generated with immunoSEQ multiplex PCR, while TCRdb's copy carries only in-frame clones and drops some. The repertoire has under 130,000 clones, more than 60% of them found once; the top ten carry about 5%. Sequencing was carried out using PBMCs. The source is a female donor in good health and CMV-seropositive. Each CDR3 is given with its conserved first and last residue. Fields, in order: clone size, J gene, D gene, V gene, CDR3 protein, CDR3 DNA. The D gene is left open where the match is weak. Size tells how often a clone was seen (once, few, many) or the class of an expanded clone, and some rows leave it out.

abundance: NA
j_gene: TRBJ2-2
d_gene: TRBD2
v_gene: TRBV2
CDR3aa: CASSRTSGGTGELFF
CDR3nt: TGTGCCAGCAGTCGGACTAGCGGGGGGACCGGGGAGCTGTTTTTT

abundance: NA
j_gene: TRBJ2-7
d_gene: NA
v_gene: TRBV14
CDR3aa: CASSEQSAGFSYEQYF
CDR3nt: TGTGCCAGCAGCGAACAAAGCGCGGGATTCTCCTACGAGCAGTACTTC

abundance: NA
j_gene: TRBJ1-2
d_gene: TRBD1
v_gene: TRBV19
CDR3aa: CASSPTGNYYGYTF
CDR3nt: TGTGCCAGTAGTCCGACAGGGAATTACTATGGCTACACCTTC

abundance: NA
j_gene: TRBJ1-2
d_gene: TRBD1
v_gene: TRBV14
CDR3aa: CASSPDRTGARGYTF
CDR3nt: TGTGCCAGCAGCCCCGACCGGACAGGGGCGCGGGGCTACACCTTC

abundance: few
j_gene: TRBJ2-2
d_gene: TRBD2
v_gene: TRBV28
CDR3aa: CASSPRGTSGRRAGELFF
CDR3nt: TGTGCCAGCAGTCCTCGCGGGACTAGCGGGAGAAGGGCCGGGGAGCTGTTTTTT

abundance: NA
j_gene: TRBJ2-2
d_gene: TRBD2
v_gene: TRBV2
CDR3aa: CARQRLAGNTGELFF
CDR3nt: TGTGCCAGACAAAGACTAGCGGGGAACACCGGGGAGCTGTTTTTT

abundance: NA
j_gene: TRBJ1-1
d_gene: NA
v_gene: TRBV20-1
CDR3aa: CSAPRGTEAFF
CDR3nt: TGCAGTGCCCCACGGGGGACTGAAGCTTTCTTT

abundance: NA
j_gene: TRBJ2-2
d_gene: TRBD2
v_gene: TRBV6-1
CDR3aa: CASSEVGRGELFF
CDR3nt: TGTGCCAGCAGTGAAGTCGGGAGGGGGGAGCTGTTTTTT

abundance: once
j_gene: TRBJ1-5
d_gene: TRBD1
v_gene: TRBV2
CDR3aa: CASRNTGAGNQPQHF
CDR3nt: TGTGCCAGCAGGAACACAGGGGCGGGCAATCAGCCCCAGCATTTT

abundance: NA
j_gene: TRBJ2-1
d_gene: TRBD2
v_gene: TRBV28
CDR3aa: CASSIRLLAGVIWNEQFF
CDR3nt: TGTGCCAGCAGTATACGTCTGTTGGCGGGAGTAATCTGGAATGAGCAGTTCTTC

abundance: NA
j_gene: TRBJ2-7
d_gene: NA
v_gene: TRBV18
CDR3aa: CASSPKTGRGEQYF
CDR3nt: TGTGCCAGCTCACCAAAAACAGGGAGGGGCGAGCAGTACTTC

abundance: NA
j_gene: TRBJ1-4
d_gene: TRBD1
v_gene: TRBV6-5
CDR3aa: CASSMDRGREKLFF
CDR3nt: TGTGCCAGCAGTATGGACAGGGGTCGCGAAAAACTGTTTTTT

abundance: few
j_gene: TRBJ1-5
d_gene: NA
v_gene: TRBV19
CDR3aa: CASSLPRVRGNQPQHF
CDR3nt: TGTGCCAGTAGTCTACCTCGGGTCAGGGGTAATCAGCCCCAGCATTTT

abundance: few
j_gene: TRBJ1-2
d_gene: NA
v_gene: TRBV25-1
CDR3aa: CASSELGSPGVYGYTF
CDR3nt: TGTGCCAGCAGTGAATTGGGCAGCCCCGGTGTCTATGGCTACACCTTC

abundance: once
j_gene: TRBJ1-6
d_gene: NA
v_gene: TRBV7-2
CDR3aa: CASSLGTTLGSPLHF
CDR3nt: TGTGCCAGCAGCTTAGGGACAACATTGGGGTCACCCCTCCACTTT

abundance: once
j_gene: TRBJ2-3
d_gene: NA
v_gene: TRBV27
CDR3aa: CASSNAGTDTQYF
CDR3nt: TGTGCCAGCAGTAACGCAGGCACAGATACGCAGTATTTT

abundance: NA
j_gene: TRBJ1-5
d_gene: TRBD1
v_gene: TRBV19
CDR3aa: CASSIFYRGPGQPQHF
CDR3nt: TGTGCCAGTAGTATATTTTACAGGGGGCCTGGGCAGCCCCAGCATTTT

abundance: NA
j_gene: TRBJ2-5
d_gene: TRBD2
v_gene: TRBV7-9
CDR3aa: CASSRWVAGVLGETQYF
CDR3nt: TGTGCCAGCAGCCGTTGGGTAGCGGGAGTTCTAGGAGAGACCCAGTACTTC

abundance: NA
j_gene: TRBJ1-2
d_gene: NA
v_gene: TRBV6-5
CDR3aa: CASSYNRDGYTF
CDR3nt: TGTGCCAGCAGTTACAACCGCGATGGCTACACCTTC

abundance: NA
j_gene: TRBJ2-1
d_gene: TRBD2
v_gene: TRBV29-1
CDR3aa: CSVNRLAGINEQFF
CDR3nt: TGCAGCGTTAATCGACTAGCGGGAATCAATGAGCAGTTCTTC

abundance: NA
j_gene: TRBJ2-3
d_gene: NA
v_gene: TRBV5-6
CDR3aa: CASSLGGTDTQYF
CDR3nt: TGTGCCAGCAGCTTGGGAGGCACAGATACGCAGTATTTT

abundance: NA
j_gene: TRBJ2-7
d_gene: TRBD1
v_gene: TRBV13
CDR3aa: CASSQQGTEQYF
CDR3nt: TGTGCCAGCAGCCAACAGGGGACCGAGCAGTACTTC

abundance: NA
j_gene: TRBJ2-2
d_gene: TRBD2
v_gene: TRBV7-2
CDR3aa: CASSSRGLAGEKNTGELFF
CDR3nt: TGTGCCAGCAGCTCGAGGGGACTAGCGGGAGAAAAAAACACCGGGGAGCTGTTTTTT

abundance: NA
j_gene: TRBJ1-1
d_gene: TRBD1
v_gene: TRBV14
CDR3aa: CASSHTGVGRAFF
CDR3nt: TGTGCCAGCAGCCATACAGGGGTTGGTAGAGCTTTCTTT

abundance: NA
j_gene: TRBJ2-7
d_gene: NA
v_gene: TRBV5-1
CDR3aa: CASSLTADYEQYF
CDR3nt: TGCGCCAGCAGCTTGACAGCGGACTACGAGCAGTACTTC

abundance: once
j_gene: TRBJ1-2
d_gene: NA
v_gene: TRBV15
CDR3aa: CATSRVGRNYGYTF
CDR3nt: TGTGCCACCAGCAGAGTTGGCAGGAACTATGGCTACACCTTC

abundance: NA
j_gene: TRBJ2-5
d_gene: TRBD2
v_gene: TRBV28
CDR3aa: CASSTLAGGKTQYF
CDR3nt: TGTGCCAGCAGTACACTAGCGGGAGGCAAGACCCAGTACTTC

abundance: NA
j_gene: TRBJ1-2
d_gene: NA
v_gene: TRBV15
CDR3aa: CATSRGTGLSGYTF
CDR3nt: TGTGCCACCAGCAGAGGCACAGGGTTGAGTGGCTACACCTTC

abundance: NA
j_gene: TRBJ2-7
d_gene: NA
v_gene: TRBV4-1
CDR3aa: CASSQETVSLYEQYF
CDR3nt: TGCGCCAGCAGCCAAGAAACAGTTTCCCTGTATGAGCAGTACTTC

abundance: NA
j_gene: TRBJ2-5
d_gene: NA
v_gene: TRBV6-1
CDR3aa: CASSPGLPAETQYF
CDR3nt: TGTGCCAGCAGCCCAGGACTGCCCGCGGAGACCCAGTACTTC

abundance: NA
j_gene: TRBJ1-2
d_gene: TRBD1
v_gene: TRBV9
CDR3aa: CASSARTGDVYGYTF
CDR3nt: TGTGCCAGCAGCGCGAGGACAGGGGATGTCTATGGCTACACCTTC

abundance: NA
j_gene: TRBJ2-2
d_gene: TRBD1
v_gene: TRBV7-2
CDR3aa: CASLGDRGHANTGELFF
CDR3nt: TGTGCCAGCCTGGGGGACAGGGGCCACGCGAACACCGGGGAGCTGTTTTTT

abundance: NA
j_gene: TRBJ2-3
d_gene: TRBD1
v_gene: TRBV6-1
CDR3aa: CASREGASDTDTQYF
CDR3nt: TGTGCCAGCAGAGAGGGGGCTTCGGACACAGATACGCAGTATTTT

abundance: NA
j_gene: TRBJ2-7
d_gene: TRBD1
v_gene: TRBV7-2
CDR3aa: CASSSLGQGSSYEQYF
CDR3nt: TGTGCCAGCAGCTCCCTGGGACAGGGGTCTTCCTACGAGCAGTACTTC

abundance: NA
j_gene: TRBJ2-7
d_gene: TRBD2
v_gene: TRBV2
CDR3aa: CASSASGLTTYEQYF
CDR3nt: TGTGCCAGCAGTGCCTCGGGACTAACCACCTACGAGCAGTACTTC

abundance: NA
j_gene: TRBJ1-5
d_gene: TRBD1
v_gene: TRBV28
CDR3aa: CASLDRVLDQPQHF
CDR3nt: TGTGCCAGTCTAGACAGGGTTCTTGATCAGCCCCAGCATTTT

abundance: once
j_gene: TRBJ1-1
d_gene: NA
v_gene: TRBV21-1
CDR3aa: CASSKDEGAKLVNTEAFF
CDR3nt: TGTGCCAGCAGCAAAGATGAGGGGGCCAAACTTGTAAACACTGAAGCTTTCTTT